Below are 18 T cell receptor beta chains sequenced from a single sample in a study of T cell repertoires in cytomegalovirus infection. These receptors lack a known antigen. MiXCR, run by TCRdb on the reads, gives a single entry per CDR3 protein. The sample consists of 350,000 to 400,000 distinct CDR3 sequences, around a third of them appearing once. This specimen consisted of cultured PBMCs, obtained from culture after CMV antigen stimulation. The receptors stem from a human donor in good health (CMV status not recorded). Some clones in this sample may be carry-over from other donors' samples.

CDR3 amino acids: CASNEGLSTDTQYF. Written as DNA, the CDR3 is TGTGCCAGCAACGAAGGGTTAAGCACAGATACGCAGTATTTT. The V call is TRBV6-6, the J call TRBJ2-3; no firm D call. Trimming took 7 bases from V and 0 from J, leaving 11 bases between them. Germline-derived CDR1 and CDR2 are MNHNY and SVGAGI (reference sequence). The CDR3 length is 14 residues.

The genes are TRBV15 and TRBJ2-3, with 7 bases lining up with TRBD2. The ends lost 5 bases at V and 8 bases at J; junction bases unmatched: 16. The CDR3 has 16 residues. Germline CDR1 and CDR2: LNHNV and YYDKDF (reference sequence). CDR3: CATSASRGGPVGTQYF. CDR3 nucleotides: TGTGCCACCAGCGCTAGCCGGGGAGGGCCCGTGGGTACGCAGTATTTT.

The rearrangement links TRBV28 to TRBJ2-5; no clear D gene. CDR1 MDHEN and CDR2 SYDVKM come from the germline V gene. This CDR3 has 14 residues. V was trimmed by 6 bases and J by 4 bases, leaving 15 bases between them. Written as DNA, the CDR3 is TGTGCCAGCAGGGGTAAAGGACCGGCAGAGACCCAGTACTTC. Its protein is CASRGKGPAETQYF.

V usage is TRBV20-1 and J usage is TRBJ2-5, with 7 bases lining up with TRBD1. This CDR3 contains 13 residues. The ends lost 6 bases at V and 1 base at J; junction bases unmatched: 5. Per the germline V gene, CDR1 is DFQATT and CDR2 is SNEGSKA (reference sequence). The CDR3 DNA sequence: TGCAGTGCGCCGGGACAGCCCCAAGAGACCCAGTACTTC. Residues: CSAPGQPQETQYF.

The V gene is TRBV27, the J gene TRBJ1-5; weak D call: TRBD1 (6 bases). The CDR3 loop spans 14 amino acids. CDR1 is MNHEY and CDR2 is SMNVEV in the germline V gene (reference sequence). The ends were cut back, 5 bases at V and 3 bases at J, with 11 bases in the middle. The DNA of the CDR3 is TGTGCCAGCAGTCCAGGGGTCGTCAATCAGCCCCAGCATTTT. It specifies CASSPGVVNQPQHF.

The chain couples TRBV28 to TRBJ1-5; D perhaps matches TRBD1 (6 bases). The germline V gene encodes CDR1 MDHEN and CDR2 SYDVKM. The CDR3 length is 16 residues. V dropped 6 bases and J dropped 0 bases, with 15 bases sitting between them. The CDR3, as DNA: TGTGCCAGCAGCCGACAAAGACAGGTTAGCAATCAGCCCCAGCATTTT. This gives the protein CASSRQRQVSNQPQHF.

In its sample, this clonotype was seen once. This chain connects TRBV27 to TRBJ1-1, with 8 bases fitting TRBD1. The junction had 8 bases not matched to a gene; V was cut back by 4 bases and J by 1 base. Germline V CDR1 and CDR2: MNHEY, SMNVEV (reference sequence). The CDR3 runs 16 residues. The CDR3 bases are TGTGCCAGCAGTTCTAAATACAGGGGGACGAACACTGAAGCTTTCTTT. It encodes CASSSKYRGTNTEAFF.

The chain carries TRBV7-6 and TRBJ2-4; the D is unclear. The V end lost 6 bases, the J end lost 1 base, and 10 bases lay between the germline ends. The CDR3 runs to 14 residues. CDR1 and CDR2 (germline): SGHVS, FNYEAQ. The CDR3 reads CASRPRTAKNIQYF. The CDR3 DNA sequence: TGTGCCAGCAGACCACGGACGGCCAAAAACATTCAGTACTTC.

The chain has TRBV7-2 and TRBJ2-7; no reliable D call. The CDR3 contains 15 residues. V was cut by 5 bases and J by 1 base, with 15 bases left in between. Germline values: CDR1 SGHTA, CDR2 FQGNSA. This CDR3 reads CASSQNPGWSYEQYF. The CDR3 coding sequence is TGTGCCAGCAGCCAAAACCCGGGTTGGTCCTACGAGCAGTACTTC.

In this sample, this clonotype turned up a few times. V usage is TRBV28 and J usage is TRBJ2-2; D remains unclear. Germline V gene data show CDR1 as MDHEN and CDR2 as SYDVKM. The CDR3 spans 13 residues. The ends were cut back, 5 bases at V and 10 bases at J, with 14 bases in the middle. In nucleotides, the CDR3 is TGTGCCAGCAGTACCCCACTGGGCGCGGAGCTGTTTTTT. Protein: CASSTPLGAELFF.

This chain links TRBV19 with TRBJ1-2; 9 nucleotides match TRBD1. The junction had 9 bases not matched to a gene; V was cut back by 4 bases and J by 0 bases. The length of the CDR3 is 17 residues. Looked up from germline, CDR1 is LNHDA and CDR2 is SQIVND (reference sequence). The CDR3 nucleotides read TGTGCCAGTAGTACGCCCGACAGGGGGAGACCTAACTATGGCTACACCTTC. Amino acids: CASSTPDRGRPNYGYTF.

A few counts support this clonotype. This chain connects TRBV4-1 to TRBJ2-2, with D perhaps matching TRBD1 (5 bases). With 2 bases removed from V and 3 bases from J, the gap between germline ends came to 7 bases. This CDR3 has 14 residues. The V gene's germline CDR1 is MGHRA and CDR2 YSYEKL. The CDR3 region has the DNA TGCGCCAGCAGCCAACTCAGGGACACCGGGGAGCTGTTTTTT. It specifies CASSQLRDTGELFF.

The rearrangement uses TRBV25-1 and TRBJ1-1; TRBD1 is a possible D gene (5 bases). CDR3 length equals 13 residues. CDR1 is MGHDK, CDR2 SYGVNS, per germline. V dropped 4 bases and J dropped 4 bases, with 10 bases sitting between them. CDR3 in amino acids: CASSGGWGTEAFF. The CDR3 DNA reads TGTGCCAGCAGTGGGGGCTGGGGCACTGAAGCTTTCTTT.

DNA for the CDR3: TGTGCCAGCAGCTTAACGAATCGAGAGACCCAGTACTTC. Translating gives CASSLTNRETQYF. V and J are TRBV7-2 and TRBJ2-5; D gene unclear. In germline, CDR1 is SGHTA, CDR2 FQGNSA. The CDR3 spans 13 residues. The V and J ends lost 2 bases and 4 bases respectively, with 8 bases between them.

The chain couples TRBV12-3 or TRBV12-4 to TRBJ2-1; D unresolved. V gave up 1 base and J gave up 0 bases, with 7 bases separating them. CDR3 size: 15 residues. The CDR3 sequence is CASSLDENSYNEQFF. In nucleotides, the CDR3 is TGTGCCAGCAGTTTAGACGAAAACTCCTACAATGAGCAGTTCTTC.

The chain uses TRBV27 and TRBJ2-7; D is uncertain. The CDR3 has 13 residues. CDR1 and CDR2 from the germline V gene are MNHEY and SMNVEV (reference sequence). V was clipped by 0 bases and J by 3 bases, with 6 bases between them. CDR3 sequence (DNA): TGTGCCAGCAGTTTATCCGTCAACTACGAGCAGTACTTC. Its translation is CASSLSVNYEQYF.

There are many counts of this clonotype. The rearrangement uses TRBV4-1 and TRBJ1-1; D unresolved. This CDR3 region has 21 residues. Trimming pared 3 bases from V and 2 bases from J, leaving 31 bases between. Germline-derived CDR1 and CDR2 are MGHRA and YSYEKL. The CDR3 region is CASSHLGEWQAFEARNTEAFF. The CDR3 nucleotides read TGCGCCAGCAGCCATCTCGGGGAATGGCAGGCCTTCGAAGCGAGAAACACTGAAGCTTTCTTT.

The rearrangement joins TRBV7-6 to TRBJ2-7; D is possibly TRBD2 (6 bases). Per the germline V gene, CDR1 is SGHVS and CDR2 is FNYEAQ. The CDR3 extends over 17 amino acids. Trimming stripped 5 bases from V and 2 bases from J, with 22 bases between. The CDR3 loop reads CASSPAPKLAGPYEQYF. CDR3 DNA: TGTGCCAGCAGCCCCGCCCCCAAACTAGCAGGACCCTACGAGCAGTACTTC.